This TCR beta chain was sequenced in a study of a mutant IDH1 vaccine in newly diagnosed glioma. Study as a whole: Treated patients comprised 62.5% males and around 38% females, mean age approximately 42 years. The therapy given earlier, which was standard therapy, consisted of radiotherapy, temozolomide, or both, and most of the patients received both.

Clones were sequenced by immunoSEQ multiplex PCR, and TCRdb holds only the in-frame ones, with some missing. The sample has about 38,000 clones, roughly 92% seen once. Time point given: baseline, week 1 (first vaccination visit). This sample's treatment: pre-vaccination baseline after standard-of-care therapy. CDR1 is MNHEY, CDR2 SMNVEV, per germline (reference sequence). The V and J ends lost 10 bases and 2 bases, in that order; junction bases with no gene match: 5. The CDR3 is 13 amino acids. A word on this clone: The antigen is unknown.

Study results and limitations: Pseudoprogression apparently tracked independently of changes in top peripheral T cell clonotypes.

The source is a man younger than 35 with glioma. This chain joins TRBV27 and TRBJ2-1; TRBD2 matches 7 bases. Sequenced material: PBMCs, taken from a glioma patient treated with radiotherapy, temozolomide or both. The CDR3 here is CAIRAGPYNEQFF. CDR3 coding DNA: TGTGCCATCCGAGCGGGACCCTACAATGAGCAGTTCTTC.